Listed here is a single T cell receptor beta chain. The V and J ends lost 3 bases and 4 bases, in that order; junction bases with no gene match: 8. Germline V lookup: CDR1 SGHDT, CDR2 YYEEEE. The CDR3 is made up of 15 amino acids. Methods used by the authors: Estimation of nucleated cell counts relied on the amplification of reference gene primers. The table came from immunoSEQ multiplex PCR; TCRdb's copy has only in-frame clones and leaves some out. The V and J calls and clone size were taken over from that table, and D and trimming were inferred from the DNA. The data show 250,000 to 300,000 clones, about 68% seen once. This sample was taken from a study of blood T cell repertoires in COVID-19. Study as a whole: Donors in the United States, Italy and Spain gave samples during acute or convalescent COVID-19. T cells, B-cell-depleted T cells, or PBMCs supplied cDNA or gDNA.

The sequencing sample was made of peripheral blood. This TCR was recovered from a woman of 80 years or more with acute or convalescent COVID-19. The rearrangement joins TRBV5-6 to TRBJ1-2, with TRBD1 identical over 8 bases. CDR3 residues: CASSWYTGTGYGYTF. The CDR3 nucleotides read TGTGCCAGCAGCTGGTATACCGGGACAGGCTATGGCTACACCTTC.